This is a list of T cell receptor beta chains from one sample in a study of blood T cell repertoires in COVID-19. TCRdb keeps only in-frame clones here, not all; method: immunoSEQ multiplex PCR. Among around 280,000 clones, 90% were seen once, and the ten largest hold about 1.7%. The sample taken for sequencing was PBMCs or T cells enriched from blood (not recorded which). All receptors come from a woman between 18 and 30 years old with acute COVID-19. Each CDR3 is given with its conserved first and last residue. The D gene is left open where the match is weak. Not all rows give a size; the values are once, few, many and, for expanded clones, a class.

cdr3_length | j_call | d_call | clone_size | v_call | cdr3_nt | cdr3_aa
13 | TRBJ2-7 | TRBD2 | once | TRBV27 | TGTGCCAGCAGGGGACTAGCGGGATCCGAGCAGTACTTC | CASRGLAGSEQYF
13 | TRBJ2-7 | TRBD1 | - | TRBV18 | TGTGCCAGCTCGGGACAGGGTTCTGTGGAGCAGTACTTC | CASSGQGSVEQYF
15 | TRBJ2-7 | TRBD2 | - | TRBV19 | TGTGCCAGTAGTCACACTAGCGGGAGTTTCTACGAGCAGTACTTC | CASSHTSGSFYEQYF
15 | TRBJ2-7 | - | - | TRBV2 | TGTGCCAGCAGCATCCGACGGACTCCTACCTACGAGCAGTACTTC | CASSIRRTPTYEQYF
15 | TRBJ2-3 | - | - | TRBV27 | TGTGCCAGCAGCTGGGGCGGACGAAGGACAGATACGCAGTATTTT | CASSWGGRRTDTQYF
19 | TRBJ2-1 | TRBD1 | - | TRBV9 | TGTGCCAGCAGCCCTCGGGACAGGGGGCCCTCAATGTCCTACAATGAGCAGTTCTTC | CASSPRDRGPSMSYNEQFF
15 | TRBJ2-1 | - | - | TRBV28 | TGTGCCAGCAGTTTAGCGGGGAGCTCCTACAATGAGCAGTTCTTC | CASSLAGSSYNEQFF
18 | TRBJ2-2 | TRBD2 | - | TRBV5-1 | TGCGCCAGCAGCTTGGTAGCGGGAGGATCCACGAACACCGGGGAGCTGTTTTTT | CASSLVAGGSTNTGELFF
15 | TRBJ2-2 | - | once | TRBV25-1 | TGTGCCAGCAGTGAGGGCAGGTTGAACACCGGGGAGCTGTTTTTT | CASSEGRLNTGELFF
16 | TRBJ2-1 | TRBD1 | - | TRBV5-1 | TGCGCCAGCAGCTTGGCTCCGGGACAGTTATACAATGAGCAGTTCTTC | CASSLAPGQLYNEQFF
13 | TRBJ1-2 | - | - | TRBV19 | TGTGCCAGTAGTCAGGGCGGTTCGTATGGCTACACCTTC | CASSQGGSYGYTF
13 | TRBJ2-5 | - | - | TRBV12-3/TRBV12-4 | TGTGCCAGCACCGACAAGGGGCTAGAGACCCAGTACTTC | CASTDKGLETQYF
15 | TRBJ1-5 | - | - | TRBV30 | TGTGCCTGGAGCGTTGAGGGATTGAGCAATCAGCCCCAGCATTTT | CAWSVEGLSNQPQHF
12 | TRBJ2-3 | - | - | TRBV29-1 | TGCAGCGTTGAAGAGCAGGCAGATACGCAGTATTTT | CSVEEQADTQYF
15 | TRBJ1-2 | TRBD1 | - | TRBV10-2 | TGCGCCAGCAGTGGGACAGGACCTATTAACTATGGCTACACCTTC | CASSGTGPINYGYTF
16 | TRBJ2-1 | TRBD2 | - | TRBV23-1 | TGCGCCAGCAGTCTCGCGAAACTAGCGGGGTCAGAGGAGCAGTTCTTC | CASSLAKLAGSEEQFF
13 | TRBJ2-2 | - | - | TRBV28 | TGTGCCAGCAGACGTAGGGGTAGCGGGGAGCTGTTTTTT | CASRRRGSGELFF
14 | TRBJ2-1 | - | - | TRBV5-4 | TGTGCCAGCAGCTTCGCAGGCGACTACAATGAGCAGTTCTTC | CASSFAGDYNEQFF
15 | TRBJ1-6 | - | - | TRBV27 | TGTGCCAGCAGTTCCTACCCCGATCCCAATTCACCCCTCCACTTT | CASSSYPDPNSPLHF
14 | TRBJ2-1 | TRBD2 | - | TRBV5-4 | TGTGCCAGCAGCTCTAGGACTAGCGGGAGTAGGCAGTTCTTC | CASSSRTSGSRQFF
13 | TRBJ2-7 | TRBD1 | once | TRBV27 | TGTGCCAGCAGTTTCCAGGGGGATGACGAGCAGTACTTC | CASSFQGDDEQYF
13 | TRBJ1-5 | - | once | TRBV30 | TGTGCCTGGAGTGTACAGATAAATCAGCCCCAGCATTTT | CAWSVQINQPQHF
15 | TRBJ2-1 | TRBD1 | - | TRBV28 | TGTGCCAGCAGCCGTACAGGGGACCTCTACAATGAGCAGTTCTTC | CASSRTGDLYNEQFF
14 | TRBJ1-6 | - | - | TRBV7-2 | TGTGCCAGCAGCTTCGGGGTGCCAAATTCACCCCTCCACTTT | CASSFGVPNSPLHF
13 | TRBJ1-1 | TRBD1 | - | TRBV15 | TGTGCCACCAGCCAGGGGGGAGACACTGAAGCTTTCTTT | CATSQGGDTEAFF
14 | TRBJ2-1 | TRBD1 | - | TRBV5-8 | TGTGCCAGCAGCCTGGGGACAGGGGTTAATGAGCAGTTCTTC | CASSLGTGVNEQFF
11 | TRBJ2-7 | - | - | TRBV19 | TGTGCCAGTGCTGTAGGGGGCGAGCAGTACTTC | CASAVGGEQYF
14 | TRBJ1-6 | - | few | TRBV5-1 | TGCGCCAGCAGCTCTGGACAGTTTAATTCACCCCTCCACTTT | CASSSGQFNSPLHF
13 | TRBJ2-1 | - | - | TRBV24-1 | TGTGCCACCAAGGACCCTAGGGGCAATGAGCAGTTCTTC | CATKDPRGNEQFF
16 | TRBJ2-2 | - | many | TRBV6-4 | TGTGCCAGCAGTGACTCAGGGCAGGGGAACACCGGGGAGCTGTTTTTT | CASSDSGQGNTGELFF
15 | TRBJ1-2 | - | - | TRBV16 | TGTGCCAGCAGCCACCCCCCCAGGGCCGGCTATGGCTACACCTTC | CASSHPPRAGYGYTF
14 | TRBJ2-1 | TRBD2 | - | TRBV5-1 | TGCGCCAGCAGCTTCGGACTAGCGGGAGATGAGCAGTTCTTC | CASSFGLAGDEQFF
15 | TRBJ1-1 | TRBD1 | - | TRBV3-1/TRBV3-2 | TGTGCCAGCAGCCGGCTAGGGGGCGCGGACACTGAAGCTTTCTTT | CASSRLGGADTEAFF
13 | TRBJ1-2 | - | - | TRBV4-1 | TGCGCCAGCTATGGACGGGAGAACTATGGCTACACCTTC | CASYGRENYGYTF
13 | TRBJ2-2 | - | - | TRBV27 | TGTGCCAGCACTACGGGATATACCGGGGAGCTGTTTTTT | CASTTGYTGELFF
13 | TRBJ1-2 | - | once | TRBV30 | TGTGCCTGGAGTGACAGGGTGGGCTATGGCTACACCTTC | CAWSDRVGYGYTF
13 | TRBJ2-7 | - | - | TRBV6-5 | TGTGCCAGCAGATCCGGGTCCCCCTACGAGCAGTACTTC | CASRSGSPYEQYF
15 | TRBJ2-7 | TRBD1 | - | TRBV28 | TGTGCCAGCAGTTTACCAGGGACAGGGGCCGCCGAGCAGTACTTC | CASSLPGTGAAEQYF
14 | TRBJ1-2 | - | - | TRBV29-1 | TGCAGCGTTGTGGGAACTCCAGCGGGCTATGGCTACACCTTC | CSVVGTPAGYGYTF
16 | TRBJ2-1 | - | - | TRBV7-6 | TGTGCCAGCAGCTTTAACCGCTTCAACACCTACAATGAGCAGTTCTTC | CASSFNRFNTYNEQFF
14 | TRBJ1-2 | - | - | TRBV4-1 | TGCGCCAGCAGCCCCGGACAGCGGATTTATGGCTACACCTTC | CASSPGQRIYGYTF
17 | TRBJ2-7 | TRBD2 | - | TRBV13 | TGTGCCAGCAGCTCCGGACTAGCGGGAGTCGTCTCCTACGAGCAGTACTTC | CASSSGLAGVVSYEQYF
13 | TRBJ2-3 | - | - | TRBV30 | TGTGCCTGGAGCACAAGGAGGGCAGATACGCAGTATTTT | CAWSTRRADTQYF
14 | TRBJ1-4 | - | - | TRBV7-2 | TGTGCCAGCAGCTTAGGAACAGCAAATGAAAAACTGTTTTTT | CASSLGTANEKLFF
15 | TRBJ2-7 | TRBD2 | - | TRBV4-2 | TGTGCCAGCAGCCAATCTAGCGGGAGGGCGGCCGAGCAGTACTTC | CASSQSSGRAAEQYF
17 | TRBJ1-6 | TRBD1 | - | TRBV15 | TGTGCCACCAGCAGAGATGGGGGGGACAGGGGTGATTCACCCCTCCACTTT | CATSRDGGDRGDSPLHF
14 | TRBJ2-7 | - | once | TRBV3-1/TRBV3-2 | TGTGCCAGCAGCCAAGACAGGGCGGTATTCGAGCAGTACTTC | CASSQDRAVFEQYF
15 | TRBJ1-3 | TRBD1 | - | TRBV7-9 | TGTGCCAGCAGCTTAGGGACAGGGGAAGGAAACACCATATATTTT | CASSLGTGEGNTIYF
15 | TRBJ2-1 | - | once | TRBV12-5 | TGTGCTAGTGGTTTGGACGGGGGGCCGAGGAATGAGCAGTTCTTC | CASGLDGGPRNEQFF
17 | TRBJ2-1 | TRBD2 | once | TRBV28 | TGTGCCAGCAGCCGCAGGAGCCTAAGCGGGAGGGTCAATGAGCAGTTCTTC | CASSRRSLSGRVNEQFF
15 | TRBJ2-1 | TRBD2 | - | TRBV5-4 | TGTGCCAGCAGCTTGGACCAGCGGGAATTCAATGAGCAGTTCTTC | CASSLDQREFNEQFF
15 | TRBJ2-7 | TRBD2 | - | TRBV30 | TGTGCCTGGAGTGTAAGCCCCGCCGGGGGGAGCGAGCAGTACTTC | CAWSVSPAGGSEQYF
14 | TRBJ2-2 | - | few | TRBV28 | TGTGCCAGCAGTTTAGGACTAAACACCGGGGAGCTGTTTTTT | CASSLGLNTGELFF
16 | TRBJ1-5 | - | once | TRBV18 | TGTGCCAGCTCACCTACGCGGGCCAATTTCAATCAGCCCCAGCATTTT | CASSPTRANFNQPQHF
15 | TRBJ2-1 | TRBD1 | - | TRBV6-5 | TGTGCCAGCAGCCTGACAGGGCCAACCTACAATGAGCAGTTCTTC | CASSLTGPTYNEQFF
16 | TRBJ2-1 | TRBD2 | - | TRBV27 | TGTGCCAGCAGAACCCACCTAGCGGGAGGGCTAGGTGAGCAGTTCTTC | CASRTHLAGGLGEQFF
20 | TRBJ2-2 | TRBD1 | - | TRBV6-1 | TGTGCCAGCAGTGAAGTGTCTACAGGGGGTGCGGGACTTCAGACCGGGGAGCTGTTTTTT | CASSEVSTGGAGLQTGELFF